The following is a TCR beta chain sequence with its context. The antigen is undetermined. The listed genes are named as in mouse. The CDR3 goes on 1 residue after the read ends, and that part is filled in from the germline J gene. The data derive from a study of tissue T cells after allogeneic stem cell transplantation. The repertoire was sequenced with immunoSEQ multiplex PCR; TCRdb's copy has only in-frame clones and lacks some. The sample carries about 8,200 clones, 46% recorded once. Time point given: mouse harvest day 7 after allogeneic transplant. The graft held 10^6 splenic CD5+ T cells and 10^7 T-cell-depleted bone marrow cells. Tissues came from B6→BALB/c major-mismatch GVHD mice at day 7 or 14. General observations from the study: Shared clones across patients were few; motif clustering revealed tissue-specific shared signatures.

The CDR3 has 14 amino acids. Germline values: CDR1 KGHPV, CDR2 FQNQEV (reference sequence). V lost 6 bases, J lost 0 bases, and 8 bases lay in between. The specimen sequenced was gut tissue. The chain joins TRBV26 to TRBJ2-2; D might be TRBD1 (6 bases). The sequence came from a female BALB/c mouse given C57BL/6 T cells with graft-versus-host disease after an allogeneic hematopoietic cell transplant. The CDR3 spells CASRGTTNTGQLYF. The covered CDR3 bases are TGTGCCAGCAGGGGGACAACAAACACCGGGCAGCTCTAC.